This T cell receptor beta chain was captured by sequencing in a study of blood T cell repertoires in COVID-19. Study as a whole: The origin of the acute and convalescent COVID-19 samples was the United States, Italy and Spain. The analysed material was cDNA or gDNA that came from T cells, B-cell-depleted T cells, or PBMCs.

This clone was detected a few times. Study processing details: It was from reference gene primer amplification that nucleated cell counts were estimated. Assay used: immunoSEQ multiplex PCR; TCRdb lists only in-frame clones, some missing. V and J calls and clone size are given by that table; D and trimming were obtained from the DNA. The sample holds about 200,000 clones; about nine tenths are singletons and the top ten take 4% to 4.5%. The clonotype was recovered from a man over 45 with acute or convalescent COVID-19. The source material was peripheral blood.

CDR3 in amino acids: CASSEWQITDTQYF. The CDR3 DNA sequence: TGTGCCAGCAGTGAATGGCAGATCACAGATACGCAGTATTTT. The chain recombines TRBV25-1 with TRBJ2-3; no firm D call. V lost 1 base, J lost 2 bases, and 7 bases lay in between. This CDR3 has 14 amino acids. The germline V gene has CDR1 MGHDK and CDR2 SYGVNS.